This entry features one T cell receptor (beta chain) sequence. The Seattle patients, enrolled during active infection, were followed longitudinally. Original methodology: Counts of nucleated cells, estimated from reference gene primer amplification, were obtained. Profiled with immunoSEQ multiplex PCR; TCRdb holds only in-frame clones, not every one. The V and J calls and clone size were taken over from that table, and D and trimming were inferred from the DNA. The table includes roughly 260,000 clones, about nine tenths detected once. Germline CDR1 is MNHEY and CDR2 is SVGAGI. The V end was cut by 8 bases, the J end by 1 base, with 8 bases between. The CDR3 extends over 12 amino acids. The sample comes from a study of blood T cell repertoires in COVID-19. Study information: Donors in the United States, Italy and Spain gave samples during acute or convalescent COVID-19. The cDNA or gDNA used as material had been derived from T cells, B-cell-depleted T cells, or PBMCs.

The sample consisted of peripheral blood. The gene calls are TRBV6-5 and TRBJ1-2; D gene unclear. The TCR was taken from a woman aged 30 to 39 with COVID-19, enrolled during active disease. For the CDR3, the DNA is TGTGCCAGCCAAGACAATAACTATGGCTACACCTTC. Protein sequence: CASQDNNYGYTF.